This T cell receptor (beta chain) was sequenced for a study of cytomegalovirus exposure and HLA in healthy donors. Overall study results and limits: Being indistinguishable, some V segments were excluded, TRBV6-2 and TRBV6-3 among them. Per published accounts, TCR beta sequences correctly predicted the HLA-A and HLA-B alleles of most subjects. A further, later analysis showed that HLA-associated TCR beta chains (compared with equally common others) were more clonally expanded.

Primers for the PCR totalled 60 Vbeta and 13 Jbeta. Assay used: immunoSEQ multiplex PCR; TCRdb lists only in-frame clones, some missing. Here the sample spans around 150,000 clones, 80% being singletons. With regard to this clone: Its antigen is not known.

This CDR3 contains 15 residues. Trimming removed 10 bases from V and 0 bases from J; junction bases left unmatched: 8. Germline V lookup: CDR1 ENHRY, CDR2 SYGVKD. The receptor was isolated from a man aged 50 to 60 in good health and CMV-seronegative. The sample comprised PBMCs. The chain joins TRBV10-3 to TRBJ2-7; 11 nucleotides match TRBD2. The CDR3 sequence: CASRPGLADSYEQYF. Written as DNA, the CDR3 is TGTGCCAGCAGACCGGGACTAGCGGACTCCTACGAGCAGTACTTC.